This TCR beta chain is drawn from a study of identical twins. Broader study findings: Twins showed weaker excess sharing in their beta out-of-frame sequences. Twin-shared out-of-frame alpha sequences showed excess low generation probability.

TCRdb ran MiXCR on the 5' RACE reads and lists one entry per CDR3 protein. The table lists about 280,000 distinct CDR3 sequences, about 8.1% of them singletons, with about 2.1% in the top ten. V was shortened by 4 bases and J by 0 bases, with 9 bases between the two germline ends. This CDR3 contains 15 residues. CDR1 and CDR2 from the germline V gene are MDHEN and SYDVKM. This clonotype has a count of ten or more. Its antigen remains unknown. This sample was also put to use in a study of yellow fever vaccine responses in identical twins.

This clonotype was obtained from a young woman in good health. The gene calls are TRBV28 and TRBJ1-4; D not certain. Source material: memory (CD45RO+) T cells sorted from blood. The CDR3 DNA reads TGTGCCAGCAGTTCGAGGGTCGCAACTAATGAAAAACTGTTTTTT. This sequence encodes CASSSRVATNEKLFF.